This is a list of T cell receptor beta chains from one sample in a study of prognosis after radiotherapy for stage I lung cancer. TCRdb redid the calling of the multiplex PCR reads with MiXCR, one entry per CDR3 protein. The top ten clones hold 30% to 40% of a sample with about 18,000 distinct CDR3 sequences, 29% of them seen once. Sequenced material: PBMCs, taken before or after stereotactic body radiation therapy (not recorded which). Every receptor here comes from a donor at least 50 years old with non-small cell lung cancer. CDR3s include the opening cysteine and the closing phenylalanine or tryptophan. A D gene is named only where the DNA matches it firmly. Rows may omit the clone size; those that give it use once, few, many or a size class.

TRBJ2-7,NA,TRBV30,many,TGTGCCTGGAGTCAGGGATACGAGCAGTACTTC,CAWSQGYEQYF
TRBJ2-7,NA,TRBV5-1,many,TGCGCCAGCAGCTTGAGTTTCGCCTACGAGCAGTACTTC,CASSLSFAYEQYF
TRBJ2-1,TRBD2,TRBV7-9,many,TGTGCCAGCAGCTTGGGGGAGCTAGCGGGCCTCGCTGAGGATGAGCAGTTCTTC,CASSLGELAGLAEDEQFF
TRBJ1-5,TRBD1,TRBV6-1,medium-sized,TGTGCCAGCAGGCGGACAGGGCGCAATCAGCCCCAGCATTTT,CASRRTGRNQPQHF
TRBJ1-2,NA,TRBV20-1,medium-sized,TGCAGTGCTAGAGACCTGACTGAATCAAACTATGGCTACACCTTC,CSARDLTESNYGYTF
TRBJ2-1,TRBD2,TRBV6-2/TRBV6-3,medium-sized,TGTGCCAGCAGTTACCCTACGACTAGCGGGAGTAATGAGCAGTTCTTC,CASSYPTTSGSNEQFF
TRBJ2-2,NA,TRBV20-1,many,TGCAGTGCTAGACGGAAAACCGGGGAGCTGTTTTTT,CSARRKTGELFF
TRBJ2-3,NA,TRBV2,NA,TGTGCCAGCATAGGGGCCTCAGTCATGGGTGATACGCAGTATTTT,CASIGASVMGDTQYF
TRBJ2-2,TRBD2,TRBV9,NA,TGTGCCAGCAGCAGACGACTAGCGGGCCCGAACACCGTTGAGCTGTTTTTT,CASSRRLAGPNTVELFF
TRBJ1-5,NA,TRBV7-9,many,TGTGCCAGCAGCCCCCCCGGGATCAATCAGCCCCAGCATTTT,CASSPPGINQPQHF
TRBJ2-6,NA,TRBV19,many,TGTGCCAGTAGTCCCGGAGGCTCTGGGGCCAACGTCCTGACTTTC,CASSPGGSGANVLTF
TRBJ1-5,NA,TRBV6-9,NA,TGTGCCAGCAGTTACTCGAAAGGTCTCGATCCCCAGCATTTT,CASSYSKGLDPQHF
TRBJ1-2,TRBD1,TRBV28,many,TGTGCCAGCAGAACCCAGGGGGCGGTTACTGGCTACACCTTC,CASRTQGAVTGYTF
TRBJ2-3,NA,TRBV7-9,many,TGTGCCAGCAGCTTGCTAGGCGGGGCTAGCACAGATACGCAGTATTTT,CASSLLGGASTDTQYF
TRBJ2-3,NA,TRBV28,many,TGTGCCAGCTCTCCGGCCTTCCGAGGGGATACGCAGTATTTT,CASSPAFRGDTQYF
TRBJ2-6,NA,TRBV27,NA,TGTGCCAGCAGTTTTAAGGACGGATATCTGGGTTGGGCCAACGTCCTGACTTTC,CASSFKDGYLGWANVLTF
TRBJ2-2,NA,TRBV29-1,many,TGCAGCGTTGTAGCGGCACTTGGGCTGTTTTTT,CSVVAALGLFF
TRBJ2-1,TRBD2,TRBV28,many,TGTGCCAGCAGTCTGCCCGCGGGGACTAGCGAGATCCTTAGCTCCTACAATGAGCAGTTCTTC,CASSLPAGTSEILSSYNEQFF
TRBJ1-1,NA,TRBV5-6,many,TGTGCCAGCAGCTTGCTCGTCAGTAGAACCACTGAAGCTTTCTTT,CASSLLVSRTTEAFF
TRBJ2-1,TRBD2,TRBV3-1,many,TGTGCCAGCAGCCAAAGAACTAGCGGGCGGCGGGAGCAGTTCTTC,CASSQRTSGRREQFF
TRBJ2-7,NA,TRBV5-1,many,TGCGCCAGCAGCGCATTCGTCGGGGATGGGAGCGAGCAGTACTTC,CASSAFVGDGSEQYF
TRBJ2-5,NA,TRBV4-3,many,TGCGCCAGCAGCCAAGGGCTAGGAAAGACCCAGTACTTC,CASSQGLGKTQYF
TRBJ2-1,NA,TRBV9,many,TGTGCCAGCAGCGAGGGGGGTACGCTTAACAATGAGCAGTTCTTC,CASSEGGTLNNEQFF
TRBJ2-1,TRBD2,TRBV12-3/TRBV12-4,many,TGTGCCAGCAGTTTGGGGACTAGCGACTACAATGAGCAGTTCTTC,CASSLGTSDYNEQFF
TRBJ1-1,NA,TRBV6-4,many,TGTGCCAGCAGTGACTCAAGTAGGGGCACTGAAGCTTTCTTT,CASSDSSRGTEAFF
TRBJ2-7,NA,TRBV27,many,TGTGCGAAACCCGACCCGAAAGGGGGCGGGAGTCCCCACGAGCAGTACTTC,CAKPDPKGGGSPHEQYF
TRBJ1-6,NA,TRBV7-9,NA,TGTGCCAGCAGCTATATGGGGAAGCCGACAGTGGGGGTTTTGAATTCACCCCTCCACTTT,CASSYMGKPTVGVLNSPLHF
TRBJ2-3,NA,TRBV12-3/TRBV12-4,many,TGTGCCAGCAGTTTAAGCGGTTTTAGCACAGATACGCAGTATTTT,CASSLSGFSTDTQYF
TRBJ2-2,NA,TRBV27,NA,TGTGCCAGCAGCCTATCAGGACATGATGGTATGTCTGCCGGGGAGCTGTTTTTT,CASSLSGHDGMSAGELFF
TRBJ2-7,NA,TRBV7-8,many,TGTGCCAGCAGCTTATTGGGGGGGCTTGCCTACGAGCAGTACTTC,CASSLLGGLAYEQYF
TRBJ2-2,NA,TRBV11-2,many,TGTGCCAGCAGCCCCACAGGAAAGCAGAACACCGGGGAGCTGTTTTTT,CASSPTGKQNTGELFF
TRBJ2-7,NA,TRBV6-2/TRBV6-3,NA,TGTGCCAGCAGGCATACTGTACCCTACGAGCAGTACTTC,CASRHTVPYEQYF
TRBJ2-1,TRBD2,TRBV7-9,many,TGTGCCAGCAGCCCACCCCCCAGAGGTCGGGGACTAGGGACCCGCCTTTCCTACAATGAGCAGTTCTTC,CASSPPPRGRGLGTRLSYNEQFF
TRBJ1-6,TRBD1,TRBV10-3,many,TGTGCCATCAGTGAGGGACAGGGGGCGTATAATTCACCCCTCCACTTT,CAISEGQGAYNSPLHF
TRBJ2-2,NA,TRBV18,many,TGTGCCAGCTCACCAGGTCCAGCGATGCCCGGGGAGCTGTTTTTT,CASSPGPAMPGELFF